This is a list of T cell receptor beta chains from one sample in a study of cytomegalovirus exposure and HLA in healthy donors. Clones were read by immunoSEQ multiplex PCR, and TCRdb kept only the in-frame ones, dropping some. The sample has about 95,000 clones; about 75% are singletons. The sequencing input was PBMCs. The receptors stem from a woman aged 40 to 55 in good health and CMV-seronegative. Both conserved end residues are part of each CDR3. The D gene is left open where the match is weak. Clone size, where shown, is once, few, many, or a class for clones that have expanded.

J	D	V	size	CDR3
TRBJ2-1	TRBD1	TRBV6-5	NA	CASSSTGATYNEQFF
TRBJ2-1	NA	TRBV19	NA	CASSIWGGNEQFF
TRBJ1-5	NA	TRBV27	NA	CASSLGRGVLPQHF
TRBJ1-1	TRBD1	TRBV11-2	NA	CASSFGQGGGNTEAFF
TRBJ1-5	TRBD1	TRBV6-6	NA	CASSDPTGLQPQHF
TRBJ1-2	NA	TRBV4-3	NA	CASSQSTGRHYGYTF
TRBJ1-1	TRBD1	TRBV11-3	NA	CASSPGQTNTEAFF
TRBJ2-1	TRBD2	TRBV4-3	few	CASSPRGAGGFNEQFF
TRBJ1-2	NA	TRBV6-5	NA	CASTLGGAYGYTF
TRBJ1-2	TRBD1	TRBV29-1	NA	CSVDPDPDRGRPGYTF
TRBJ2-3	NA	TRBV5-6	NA	CASSYLGGGFSTDTQYF
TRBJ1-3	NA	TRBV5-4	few	CASSLGRGSSGNTIYF
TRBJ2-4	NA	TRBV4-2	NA	CASSQEGGRKLAKNIQYF
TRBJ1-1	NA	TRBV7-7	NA	CASSFGGDVTEAFF
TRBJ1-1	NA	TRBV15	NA	CATSHRKGPAEAFF
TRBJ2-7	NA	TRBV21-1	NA	CASSPSRTGRMYEQYF
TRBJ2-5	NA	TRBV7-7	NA	CASSSGHDMGETQYF
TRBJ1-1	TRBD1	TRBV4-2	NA	CASSQPDRVNTEAFF
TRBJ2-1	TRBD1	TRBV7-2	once	CASSLMGTAGLNEQFF
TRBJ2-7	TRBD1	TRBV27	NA	CASSPRGGSYEQYF
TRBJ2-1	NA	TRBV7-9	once	CASTQTLGTGSDEQFF
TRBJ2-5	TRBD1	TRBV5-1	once	CASSLAPSTGEETQYF
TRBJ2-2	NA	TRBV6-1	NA	CASSGGLIGTGELFF
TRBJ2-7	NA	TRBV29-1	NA	CSVVVTGRPVEYF
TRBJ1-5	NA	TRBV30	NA	CAWSIHPGNQPQHF
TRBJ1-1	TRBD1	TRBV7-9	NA	CASSFTRTGPMNTEAFF
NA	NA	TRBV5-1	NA	CASSLEPTYEQYF
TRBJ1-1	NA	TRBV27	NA	CASSLRQGQLNTEAFF
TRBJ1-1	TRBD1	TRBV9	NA	CASSAYTGTAAFF
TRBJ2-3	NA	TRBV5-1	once	CASSRTSTDTQYF
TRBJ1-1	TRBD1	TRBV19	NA	CASIPNDRADTEAFF
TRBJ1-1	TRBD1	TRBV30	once	CAWRTGETTEAFF
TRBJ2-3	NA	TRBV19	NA	CASRTGNTDTQYF